This T cell receptor beta chain was sequenced during a study of graft-versus-host responses after intestinal transplantation. A sort after the reaction isolated proliferating CFSE-low CD3+CD4+ and CD3+CD8+ responders. By share, this clone counts as medium-sized. Clones were sequenced by immunoSEQ multiplex PCR, and TCRdb holds only the in-frame ones, with some missing. The sample holds roughly 5,000 clones, about 30% seen once. The sequenced sample was alloreactive CD4+ T cells from a mixed lymphocyte reaction culture, obtained before intestinal transplant. Subset: CFSE-low proliferating T cells sorted from approximately 6-day pre-transplant mixed lymphocyte reaction (GvH or HvG direction). The sequence was collected from a human patient who received an intestinal transplant.

CDR3 nucleotide sequence: TGTGCCAGCAAAGGAGCGGCGATATATGAGCAGTTCTTC. Translating it yields CASKGAAIYEQFF. This rearrangement joins TRBV2 to TRBJ2-1; a weak D match, TRBD2 (5 bases). Deletions cut 7 bases from V and 8 bases from J, with 15 bases between. CDR3 size: 13 residues. CDR1 is SNHLY and CDR2 is FYNNEI in the germline V gene.